This is a list of T cell receptor beta chains from one sample in a study of T-cell memory formation after mild COVID-19. TCRdb re-called the 5' RACE reads with MiXCR, one entry per CDR3 protein. This table has around 440,000 distinct CDR3 sequences, about 18% appearing once. Sequenced input: PBMCs or a T cell subset sorted from them (not recorded which). Every receptor here comes from an adult woman who had mild COVID-19 (a few samples of this study predate the infection). Cell type and time point are not known. Each CDR3 is given with its conserved first and last residue. Each record gives: D gene, J gene, V gene, CDR3 protein. The D gene is left open where the match is weak.

D gene: .
J gene: TRBJ2-1
V gene: TRBV29-1
CDR3 protein: CSVEGVANEQFF

D gene: .
J gene: TRBJ2-3
V gene: TRBV5-5
CDR3 protein: CASSPPHPYTDTQYF

D gene: .
J gene: TRBJ2-6
V gene: TRBV12-3/TRBV12-4
CDR3 protein: CASSLLRGGSGANVLTF

D gene: .
J gene: TRBJ1-4
V gene: TRBV5-1
CDR3 protein: CASSEQGGHSNEKLFF

D gene: .
J gene: TRBJ1-2
V gene: TRBV5-1
CDR3 protein: CASSLLQRNYGYTF

D gene: .
J gene: TRBJ1-2
V gene: TRBV12-3/TRBV12-4
CDR3 protein: CASASSGRGRYGYTF

D gene: .
J gene: TRBJ2-7
V gene: TRBV6-2/TRBV6-3
CDR3 protein: CASSVSGTKGEQYF

D gene: .
J gene: TRBJ2-6
V gene: TRBV6-2/TRBV6-3
CDR3 protein: CASRSFQVPLVSGANVLTF

D gene: TRBD2
J gene: TRBJ2-7
V gene: TRBV12-3/TRBV12-4
CDR3 protein: CASSLSNTGGPSYEQYF

D gene: .
J gene: TRBJ2-1
V gene: TRBV7-3
CDR3 protein: CASSLGWSSYNEQFF

D gene: .
J gene: TRBJ2-1
V gene: TRBV11-3
CDR3 protein: CASSLTAGLLYNEQFF